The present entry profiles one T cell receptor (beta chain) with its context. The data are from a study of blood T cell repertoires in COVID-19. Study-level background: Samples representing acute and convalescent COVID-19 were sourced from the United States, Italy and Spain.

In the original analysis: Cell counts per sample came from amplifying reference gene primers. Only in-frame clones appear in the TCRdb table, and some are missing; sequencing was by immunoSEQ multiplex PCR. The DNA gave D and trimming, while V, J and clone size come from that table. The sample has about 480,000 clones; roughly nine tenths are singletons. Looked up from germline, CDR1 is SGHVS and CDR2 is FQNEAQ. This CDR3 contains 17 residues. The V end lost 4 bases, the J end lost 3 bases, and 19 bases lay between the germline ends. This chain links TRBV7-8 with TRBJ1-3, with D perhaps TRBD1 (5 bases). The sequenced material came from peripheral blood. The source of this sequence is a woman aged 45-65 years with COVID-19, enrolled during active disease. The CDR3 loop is CASSSERGRALGNTIYF. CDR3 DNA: TGTGCCAGCAGCTCCGAGAGAGGCAGGGCTCTTGGAAACACCATATATTTT. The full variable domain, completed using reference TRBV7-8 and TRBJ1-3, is GAGVSQSPRYKVAKRGQDVALRCDPISGHVSLFWYQQALGQGPEFLTYFQNEAQLDKSGLPSDRFFAERPEGSVSTLKIQRTQQEDSAVYLCASSSERGRALGNTIYFGEGSWLTVV.